A single T cell receptor (beta chain) is shown here with its context. What it binds is unknown. The data were obtained in a study of cytomegalovirus exposure and HLA in healthy donors. Study observations and caveats: A later analysis showed TCR association rates differing by HLA locus, peaking at DRB1 and lowest at HLA-C. A later analysis, which compared TCR beta chains of equal frequency, found the HLA-associated ones more clonally expanded.

V was cut by 5 bases and J by 1 base, with 7 bases left in between. Germline CDR1 GTSNPN, CDR2 SVGIG (reference sequence). The CDR3 is made up of 12 amino acids. The PCR used 60 Vbeta and 13 Jbeta primers. The protocol was immunoSEQ multiplex PCR, while the TCRdb copy is restricted to in-frame clones and leaves out a portion. Found here are 180,000 or so clones, around 76% of them singletons; the top ten hold around 1.9%. J is TRBJ2-3 and V is TRBV30; D unclear. This sequence originates from a woman aged 25 to 39 in good health and CMV-seropositive. What was sequenced was PBMCs. CDR3 amino acids: CAWERGTDTQYF. In DNA, the CDR3 is TGTGCCTGGGAACGAGGCACAGATACGCAGTATTTT.